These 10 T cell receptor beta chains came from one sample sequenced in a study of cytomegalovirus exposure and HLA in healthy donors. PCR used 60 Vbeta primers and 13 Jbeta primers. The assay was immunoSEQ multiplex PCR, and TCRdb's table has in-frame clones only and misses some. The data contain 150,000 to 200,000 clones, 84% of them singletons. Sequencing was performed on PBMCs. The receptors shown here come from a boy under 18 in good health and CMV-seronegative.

CDR3 sequence: CASSWGQGNREAFF. In nucleotides, the CDR3 is TGTGCCAGTAGTTGGGGACAGGGTAATAGGGAAGCTTTCTTT. V is TRBV19 and J is TRBJ1-1; 9 bases are a match to TRBD1. The junction had 9 bases not matched to a gene; V was cut back by 5 bases and J by 8 bases. CDR1 and CDR2 from the germline V gene are LNHDA and SQIVND (reference sequence). The CDR3 runs 14 residues.

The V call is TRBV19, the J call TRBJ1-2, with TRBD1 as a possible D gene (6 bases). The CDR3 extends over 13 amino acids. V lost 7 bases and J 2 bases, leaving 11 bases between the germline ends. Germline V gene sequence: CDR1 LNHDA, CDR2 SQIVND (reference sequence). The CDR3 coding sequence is TGTGCCAGTATGGCAGGGGCAAACTATGGCTACACCTTC. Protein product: CASMAGANYGYTF.

The DNA for the CDR3 is TGTGCCAGCAGCCTCGTAGCGGGGCCCTACAATGAGCAGTTCTTC. Protein: CASSLVAGPYNEQFF. The gene calls are TRBV4-2 and TRBJ2-1, with 8 bases that match TRBD2. CDR3 length equals 15 residues. Germline assignment: CDR1 LGHNA and CDR2 YNFKEQ. With 4 bases clipped from V and 2 bases from J, the junction kept 4 bases outside the gene matches.

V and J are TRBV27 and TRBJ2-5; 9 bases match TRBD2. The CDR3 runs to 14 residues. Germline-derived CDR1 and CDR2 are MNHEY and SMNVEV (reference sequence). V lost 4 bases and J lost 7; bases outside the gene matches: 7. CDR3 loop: CASSSQLAGGTQYF. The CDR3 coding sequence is TGTGCCAGCAGTTCCCAACTAGCGGGCGGGACCCAGTACTTC.

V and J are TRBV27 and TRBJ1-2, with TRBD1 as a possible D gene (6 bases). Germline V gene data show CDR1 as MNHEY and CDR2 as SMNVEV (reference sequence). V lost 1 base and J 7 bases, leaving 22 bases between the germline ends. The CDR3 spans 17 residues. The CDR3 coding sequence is TGTGCCAGCAGTTTATTGGGGCGGGGGCTCCCTTATCGTGGCTACACCTTC. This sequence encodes CASSLLGRGLPYRGYTF.

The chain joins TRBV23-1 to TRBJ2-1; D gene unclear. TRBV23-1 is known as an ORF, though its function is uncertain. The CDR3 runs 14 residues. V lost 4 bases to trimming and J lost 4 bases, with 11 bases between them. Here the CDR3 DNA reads TGCGCCAGCAGTCGTCCCTCCTATTACAATGAGCAGTTCTTC. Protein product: CASSRPSYYNEQFF.

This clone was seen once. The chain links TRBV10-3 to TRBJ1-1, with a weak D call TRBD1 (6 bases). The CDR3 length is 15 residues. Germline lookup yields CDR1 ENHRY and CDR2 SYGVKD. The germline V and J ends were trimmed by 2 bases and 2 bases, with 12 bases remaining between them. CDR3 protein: CAISEVGQTNTEAFF. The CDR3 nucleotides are TGTGCCATCAGTGAGGTAGGACAGACCAACACTGAAGCTTTCTTT.

This CDR3 is CASSGTGRVASTEAFF. The CDR3 bases are TGTGCCAGCAGTGGGACAGGGAGGGTGGCAAGCACTGAAGCTTTCTTT. The V call is TRBV6-1, the J call TRBJ1-1; 8 nucleotides agree with TRBD1. This CDR3 region has 16 residues. The V gene end was trimmed by 4 bases and the J gene end by 4 bases; junction bases not matched to a gene: 11. Germline lookup yields CDR1 MNHNS and CDR2 SASEGT.

This chain's CDR3 is CAWSVTRERYQPQHF. CDR3 DNA sequence: TGTGCCTGGAGTGTAACCAGGGAAAGGTATCAGCCCCAGCATTTT. The rearrangement uses TRBV30 and TRBJ1-5; maybe TRBD1 (5 bases). V lost 0 bases, J lost 5 bases, and 14 bases lay in between. Germline CDR1 is GTSNPN and CDR2 is SVGIG (reference sequence). The CDR3 is 15 residues long.

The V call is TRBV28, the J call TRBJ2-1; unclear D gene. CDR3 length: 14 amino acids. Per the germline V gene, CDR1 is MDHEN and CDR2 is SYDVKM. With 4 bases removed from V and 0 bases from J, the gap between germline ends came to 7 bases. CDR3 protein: CASSSPGSYNEQFF. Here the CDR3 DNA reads TGTGCCAGCAGTTCACCCGGCTCCTACAATGAGCAGTTCTTC.